The 13 T cell receptor beta chains in this list originate from one sample, sequenced in a study of shared clonotypes between healthy human individuals (dated by TCRdb to 2019 to 2021). The protocol used for the library was the immunoSEQ multiplex PCR assay. Entries here come from immuneACCESS through TCRdb and include only in-frame sequences with V and J called. Some clones fail to appear in such tables; in the studies checked, an unresolved V gene covers under half of the shortfall, and the cause of the remainder is unknown. This sample holds hundreds of thousands of clones; roughly 95% were observed only once. The ten largest account for 0.085% to 0.11% of the sample. CD8 naive samples consisted of CD45RO-negative cells that were positively selected for CCR7, yielding a CD45RA+CCR7+ population without TemRA cells. Source material: naive CD8+ T cells sorted from blood. Taken with the paper, the label for cell subset or site translates to: CD45RA+CCR7+. These receptors all stem from a young woman in good health.

The rearrangement joins TRBV5-6 to TRBJ2-7, with 8 nucleotides matching TRBD2. Germline V gives CDR1 SGHDT, CDR2 YYEEEE. With 4 bases clipped from V and 3 bases from J, the junction kept 6 bases outside the gene matches. The CDR3 loop spans 14 amino acids. The CDR3 bases are TGTGCCAGCAGCAGACGGGGGGGAGGCTACGAGCAGTACTTC. Translating it yields CASSRRGGGYEQYF.

This clone appeared once. The V gene is TRBV27, the J gene TRBJ2-5; 8 bases are shared with TRBD1. The length of the CDR3 is 15 residues. CDR1 is MNHEY and CDR2 is SMNVEV in the germline V gene (reference sequence). V lost 5 bases and J lost 4; bases outside the gene matches: 9. The CDR3 reads CASSPGTGSVETQYF. CDR3 DNA sequence: TGTGCCAGCAGTCCTGGGACAGGCTCGGTAGAGACCCAGTACTTC.

The rearrangement uses TRBV19 and TRBJ2-1; the D gene is possibly TRBD2 (5 bases). Germline values: CDR1 LNHDA, CDR2 SQIVND (reference sequence). This CDR3 spans 16 amino acids. Trimming pared 7 bases from V and 0 bases from J, leaving 16 bases between. The DNA for the CDR3 is TGTGCCAGTAAATTAACTATAGCGAGCTCCTACAATGAGCAGTTCTTC. It yields the protein CASKLTIASSYNEQFF.

The J gene is TRBJ2-1, the V gene TRBV13, with TRBD2 matching over 15 bases. Germline loops: CDR1 PRHDT, CDR2 FYEKMQ (reference sequence). The CDR3 contains 15 residues. J lost 8 bases, V lost 5 bases, and 4 bases had no gene match. The chain's CDR3 is CASSPGLAGGDEQFF. CDR3 DNA: TGTGCCAGCAGCCCCGGACTAGCGGGAGGGGATGAGCAGTTCTTC.

This chain joins TRBV27 and TRBJ2-7; possibly TRBD1 for D (5 bases). V was pared by 6 bases and J by 7 bases, with 16 bases between. The CDR3 extends over 13 amino acids. Germline V gene sequence: CDR1 MNHEY, CDR2 SMNVEV (reference sequence). The CDR3: CASSLGAGREQYF. Written as DNA, the CDR3 is TGTGCCAGCAGCCTGGGTGCAGGGCGGGAGCAGTACTTC.

The V gene is TRBV19, the J gene TRBJ2-7; D uncertain. The germline gives CDR1 LNHDA, CDR2 SQIVND (reference sequence). CDR3 size: 13 residues. Trimming removed 5 bases from V and 3 bases from J, with 11 bases in between. DNA of the CDR3: TGTGCCAGTAGTCCGACGATAAACTACGAGCAGTACTTC. This encodes CASSPTINYEQYF.

The chain carries TRBV30 and TRBJ2-7; 7 bases are shared with TRBD2. The germline gives CDR1 GTSNPN, CDR2 SVGIG (reference sequence). V lost 0 bases to trimming and J lost 1 base; unmatched junction nucleotides: 6. The CDR3 extends over 15 amino acids. The CDR3 sequence is CAWSVPSGYSYEQYF. The DNA of the CDR3 is TGTGCCTGGAGTGTCCCTAGCGGCTATTCCTACGAGCAGTACTTC.

This chain links TRBV7-8 with TRBJ2-1; D possibly corresponds to TRBD2 (6 bases). From germline, CDR1 is SGHVS and CDR2 FQNEAQ. The CDR3 is made up of 17 amino acids. V was pared by 5 bases and J by 8 bases, with 25 bases between. CDR3 nucleotide sequence: TGTGCCAGCAGCGTTAGGACTAAAACGCTGGGGGATCATGAGCAGTTCTTC. Translation gives CASSVRTKTLGDHEQFF.

The gene calls are TRBV15 and TRBJ1-1; 8 bases fit TRBD1. V shed 0 bases and J 6 bases; nucleotides not matched to a gene: 6. CDR3 length: 15 residues. Germline CDR1 LNHNV, CDR2 YYDKDF (reference sequence). CDR3 in DNA: TGTGCCACCAGCAGAGAGGACAGGGAGGTCCCTGAAGCTTTCTTT. This codes for CATSREDREVPEAFF.

Note on this clone: Distinct nucleotide sequences in the sample also encode this CDR3. The chain joins TRBV28 to TRBJ1-5; the D is unclear. Trimming removed 8 bases at V and 7 bases at J, with 15 bases between. From germline, CDR1 is MDHEN and CDR2 SYDVKM. This CDR3 comprises 13 residues. CDR3 coding DNA: TGTGCCAGCCGAATCCTAGGAGGACAGCCCCAGCATTTT. Amino acids: CASRILGGQPQHF. The full variable domain, with the rest looked up from reference TRBV28 and TRBJ1-5, is DVKVTQSSRYLVKRTGEKVFLECVQDMDHENMFWYRQDPGLGLRLIYFSYDVKMKEKGDIPEGYSVSREKKERFSLILESASTNQTSMYLCASRILGGQPQHFGDGTRLSIL.

The chain joins TRBV5-6 to TRBJ2-7, with 12 bases that match TRBD2. J was trimmed by 2 bases and V by 4 bases; bases with no gene match: 4. In germline, CDR1 is SGHDT, CDR2 YYEEEE. This CDR3 is 15 amino acids long. The CDR3 nucleotides are TGTGCCAGCAGCCCCCTAGCGGGAGGGCCCTACGAGCAGTACTTC. Translation: CASSPLAGGPYEQYF.

The chain is built from TRBV27 and TRBJ2-1, with D maybe TRBD2 (5 bases). V lost 0 bases and J lost 12, with 9 bases in between. CDR1 is MNHEY and CDR2 is SMNVEV in the germline V gene (reference sequence). The CDR3 is 12 amino acids. The CDR3 DNA sequence: TGTGCCAGCAGTTTATCCCGGGGAAGGCAGTTCTTC. Its protein is CASSLSRGRQFF.

Written as DNA, the CDR3 is TGTGCCAGCAGCTTAGGCGGCGGGCAGCTTCGCGAGCAGTACTTC. As protein: CASSLGGGQLREQYF. The chain recombines TRBV11-3 with TRBJ2-7, with a possible D match to TRBD2 (5 bases). V dropped 1 base and J dropped 6 bases, with 16 bases sitting between them. There are 15 residues in the CDR3. Germline CDR1 reads SGHNT; CDR2 reads YENEEA.